These 19 T cell receptor beta chains came from one sample sequenced in a study of CD8 T cells in ankylosing spondylitis. Using its own MiXCR run on the 5' RACE reads, TCRdb lists one record per CDR3 protein. The sample has 200,000 or so distinct CDR3 sequences, approximately 18% seen once. The sample was blood, either unsorted or a sorted T cell fraction (not recorded which). The source is a male donor aged 5 to 30 with ankylosing spondylitis or in good health (not recorded which).

This clonotype was detected ten times or more. The rearrangement uses TRBV5-1 and TRBJ2-4; D is unclear. The V gene's germline CDR1 is SGHRS and CDR2 YFSETQ. This CDR3 has 15 amino acids. V lost 5 bases and J 0 bases, leaving 12 bases between the germline ends. This chain's CDR3 is CASSRADLAKNIQYF. CDR3 coding DNA: TGCGCCAGCAGTCGGGCAGACTTAGCCAAAAACATTCAGTACTTC. The whole variable domain, remainder taken from reference TRBV5-1 and TRBJ2-4, is KAGVTQTPRYLIKTRGQQVTLSCSPISGHRSVSWYQQTPGQGLQFLFEYFSETQRNKGNFPGRFSGRQFSNSRSEMNVSTLELGDSALYLCASSRADLAKNIQYFGAGTRLSVL.

This clonotype has a count of ten or more. The chain recombines TRBV14 with TRBJ2-7, with 8 bases matching TRBD1. This CDR3 is built from 14 residues. CDR1 SGHDN and CDR2 FVKESK come from the germline V gene. The trim removed 1 base at V and 2 bases at J, leaving 1 base unmatched. CDR3 in DNA: TGTGCCAGCAGCCAAGCGGGACAGGCCTACGAGCAGTACTTC. Its translation: CASSQAGQAYEQYF.

This clonotype was detected a few times. This rearrangement joins TRBV20-1 to TRBJ2-7; D not certain. Per germline, CDR1 DFQATT and CDR2 SNEGSKA (reference sequence). This CDR3 region has 11 residues. Trimming shortened V by 3 bases and J by 4 bases, and 7 bases separated the two germline ends. The CDR3 region has the DNA TGCAGTGCTAGCGTCCAGTACGAGCAGTACTTC. This gives the protein CSASVQYEQYF.

The J gene is TRBJ2-5, the V gene TRBV27, with 10 positions matching TRBD2. Looked up from germline, CDR1 is MNHEY and CDR2 is SMNVEV (reference sequence). This CDR3 has 15 residues. V shed 6 bases and J 5 bases; nucleotides not matched to a gene: 9. CDR3 sequence reads: CASRESGRAGETQYF. The CDR3 DNA reads as TGTGCCAGCAGAGAAAGCGGGAGGGCTGGTGAGACCCAGTACTTC.

This clonotype was seen at least ten times. The chain couples TRBV5-5 to TRBJ2-1; no clear D gene. V shed 1 base and J shed 1 base, with 12 bases lying between them. This CDR3 comprises 16 residues. Germline CDR1 and CDR2: SGHKS and YYEKEE (reference sequence). Here the CDR3 DNA reads TGTGCCAGCAGCTTGCGGTCGGCCCTATCCTACAATGAGCAGTTCTTC. Translating gives CASSLRSALSYNEQFF.

The chain combines TRBV12-3 or TRBV12-4 with TRBJ2-5; D perhaps matches TRBD2 (6 bases). The length of the CDR3 is 13 residues. V dropped 3 bases and J dropped 3 bases, with 8 bases sitting between them. This CDR3 reads CASSFAGKETQYF. In DNA, the CDR3 is TGTGCCAGCAGTTTCGCGGGGAAAGAGACCCAGTACTTC.

Ten or more counts support this clonotype. V gene TRBV7-2 combines with J gene TRBJ2-3; 10 nucleotides align to TRBD2. The germline V gene encodes CDR1 SGHTA and CDR2 FQGNSA. The CDR3 extends over 16 amino acids. Trimming removed 1 base from V and 4 bases from J; junction bases left unmatched: 5. The CDR3 loop is CASSLGTSGIADTQYF. DNA of the CDR3: TGTGCCAGCAGCTTAGGTACTAGCGGGATTGCAGATACGCAGTATTTT.

This clonotype showed up many times. The chain uses TRBV6-5 and TRBJ2-4; D might be TRBD1 (6 bases). This CDR3 has 13 residues. The ends were cut back, 6 bases at V and 8 bases at J, with 14 bases in the middle. From germline, CDR1 is MNHEY and CDR2 SVGAGI. The CDR3 DNA reads as TGTGCCAGCAGCATACAGGGTTGGGACATTCAGTACTTC. It encodes CASSIQGWDIQYF.

This clonotype was counted a few times. The V and J genes are TRBV19 and TRBJ1-5; the D gene is possibly TRBD1 (6 bases). The CDR3 extends over 15 amino acids. The V end was cut by 7 bases, the J end by 4 bases, with 17 bases between. Germline V gives CDR1 LNHDA, CDR2 SQIVND (reference sequence). Here the CDR3 reads CASKPLTGANQPQHF. The CDR3 coding sequence is TGTGCCAGTAAACCCCTGACAGGAGCTAATCAGCCCCAGCATTTT.

This clonotype was found many times. The V and J genes are TRBV5-1 and TRBJ2-7, with TRBD2 as a possible D gene (6 bases). Germline V gene data show CDR1 as SGHRS and CDR2 as YFSETQ. Trimming pared 0 bases from V and 5 bases from J, leaving 15 bases between. The length of the CDR3 is 15 residues. CDR3 DNA: TGCGCCAGCAGCTTGGCCTTTACGCGGGACCACGAGCAGTACTTC. This translates into CASSLAFTRDHEQYF.

This clonotype came up many times. J is TRBJ2-2 and V is TRBV6-2 or TRBV6-3; possibly TRBD1 for D (5 bases). Germline CDR1 is MNHEY and CDR2 is SVGEGT. The CDR3 loop spans 15 amino acids. Trimming removed 2 bases at V and 5 bases at J, with 12 bases between. CDR3 bases: TGTGCCAGCAGTTACACCTTCCAGGGAACCGGGGAGCTGTTTTTT. Protein: CASSYTFQGTGELFF.

This clonotype showed up many times. The chain is built from TRBV10-3 and TRBJ1-2; 9 positions match TRBD1. CDR1 ENHRY and CDR2 SYGVKD come from the germline V gene. This CDR3 is built from 14 residues. Trimming cost V 5 bases and J 3 bases; bases outside gene matches: 4. The DNA for the CDR3 is TGTGCCATCAGTCCCGGGACAGGGTACTATGGCTACACCTTC. Residues: CAISPGTGYYGYTF.

J is TRBJ1-1 and V is TRBV29-1; TRBD1 aligns across 7 bases. V lost 4 bases, J lost 4 bases, and 6 bases stayed unmatched. This CDR3 contains 13 residues. Germline values: CDR1 SQVTM, CDR2 ANQGSEA. CDR3 sequence reads: CSVVRQGGTEAFF. The CDR3 DNA sequence: TGCAGCGTTGTAAGGCAGGGGGGCACTGAAGCTTTCTTT. Full variable domain (remainder filled in from reference TRBV29-1 and TRBJ1-1): SAVISQKPSRDICQRGTSLTIQCQVDSQVTMMFWYRQQPGQSLTLIATANQGSEATYESGFVIDKFPISRPNLTFSTLTVSNMSPEDSSIYLCSVVRQGGTEAFFGQGTRLTVV.

This clonotype was counted once. The chain recombines TRBV2 with TRBJ1-1, with D maybe TRBD1 (5 bases). Trimming pared 6 bases from V and 1 base from J, leaving 9 bases between. The CDR3 runs to 13 residues. Germline CDR1 is SNHLY and CDR2 is FYNNEI. The CDR3 DNA is TGTGCCAGCAGGGGGCTAAGGAACACTGAAGCTTTCTTT. Its translation: CASRGLRNTEAFF.

The chain couples TRBV3-1 to TRBJ1-2; D ambiguous. There are 13 residues in the CDR3. V lost 3 bases, J lost 4 bases, and 9 bases lay in between. Germline assignment: CDR1 LGHDT and CDR2 YNNKEL (reference sequence). Here the CDR3 reads CASSQRATYGYTF. The CDR3 coding sequence is TGTGCCAGCAGCCAGCGGGCCACCTATGGCTACACCTTC.

This clonotype was counted ten times or more. The chain has TRBV29-1 and TRBJ2-5; TRBD2 aligns across 9 bases. The germline V gene has CDR1 SQVTM and CDR2 ANQGSEA. The CDR3 extends over 15 amino acids. J was trimmed by 2 bases and V by 6 bases; bases with no gene match: 10. The CDR3 DNA reads as TGCAGCGTCGAGCAGATAGCGGGAGTTCAAGAGACCCAGTACTTC. Translating gives CSVEQIAGVQETQYF.

This clonotype came up many times. The J gene is TRBJ2-2, the V gene TRBV30; no reliable D call. Trimming shortened V by 2 bases and J by 8 bases, and 9 bases separated the two germline ends. The CDR3 consists of 12 residues. In germline, CDR1 is GTSNPN, CDR2 SVGIG (reference sequence). The CDR3 loop reads CAWSKSRGELFF. Written as DNA, the CDR3 is TGTGCCTGGAGTAAAAGTAGGGGGGAGCTGTTTTTT.

At least ten counts were recorded for this clonotype. The genes are TRBV9 and TRBJ1-3, with D uncertain. This CDR3 has 14 residues. The germline V and J ends were trimmed by 0 bases and 0 bases, with 4 bases remaining between them. Per the germline V gene, CDR1 is SGDLS and CDR2 is YYNGEE. CDR3 bases: TGTGCCAGCAGCGTAGCTCTCTCTGGAAACACCATATATTTT. Its protein product is CASSVALSGNTIYF.

The chain links TRBV29-1 to TRBJ2-5; the D gene could be TRBD1 or TRBD2 (5 bases each). The CDR3 runs 13 residues. Trimming pared 7 bases from V and 2 bases from J, leaving 14 bases between. Germline CDR1 and CDR2: SQVTM and ANQGSEA. The CDR3 protein is CSAERDGQETQYF. CDR3 DNA: TGCAGCGCCGAACGGGACGGACAAGAGACCCAGTACTTC.